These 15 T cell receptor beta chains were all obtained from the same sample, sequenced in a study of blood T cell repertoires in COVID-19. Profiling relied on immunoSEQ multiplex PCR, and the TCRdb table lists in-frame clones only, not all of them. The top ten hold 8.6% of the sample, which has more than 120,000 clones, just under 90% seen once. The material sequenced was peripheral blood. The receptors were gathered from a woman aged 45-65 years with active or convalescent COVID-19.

The CDR3: CASSLSQGEPPYLGYTF. CDR3 sequence (DNA): TGTGCCAGCAGCTTAAGTCAGGGGGAACCCCCGTATCTCGGCTACACCTTC. The gene calls are TRBV7-3 and TRBJ1-2; 7 bases line up with TRBD1. Germline V lookup: CDR1 SGHTA, CDR2 FQGTGA. V trimming: 1 base; J trimming: 8 bases; junction bases outside the gene matches: 16. CDR3 length equals 17 residues.

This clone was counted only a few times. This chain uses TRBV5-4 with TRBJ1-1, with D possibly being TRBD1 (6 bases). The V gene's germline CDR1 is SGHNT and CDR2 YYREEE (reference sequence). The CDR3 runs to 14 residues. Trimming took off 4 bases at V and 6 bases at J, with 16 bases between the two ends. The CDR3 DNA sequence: TGTGCCAGCAGCCCCGGGACATCCGTCCCTGAAGCTTTCTTT. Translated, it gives CASSPGTSVPEAFF.

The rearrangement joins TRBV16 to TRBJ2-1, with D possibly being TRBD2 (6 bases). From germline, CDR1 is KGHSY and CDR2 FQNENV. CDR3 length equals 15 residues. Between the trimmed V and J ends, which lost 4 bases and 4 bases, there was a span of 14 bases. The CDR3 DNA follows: TGTGCCAGCAGCCTGCGGGACCCTAATTACAATGAGCAGTTCTTC. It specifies CASSLRDPNYNEQFF. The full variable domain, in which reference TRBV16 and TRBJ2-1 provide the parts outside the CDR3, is GEEVAQTPKHLVRGEGQKAKLYCAPIKGHSYVFWYQQVLKNEFKFLISFQNENVFDETGMPKERFSAKCLPNSPCSLEIQATKLEDSAVYFCASSLRDPNYNEQFFGPGTRLTVL.

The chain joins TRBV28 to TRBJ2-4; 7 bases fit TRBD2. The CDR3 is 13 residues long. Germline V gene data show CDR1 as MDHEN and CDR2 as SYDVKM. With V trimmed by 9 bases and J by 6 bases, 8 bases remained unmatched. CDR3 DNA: TGTGCCAGTGTCCAGGGAGGGTCAAACATTCAGTACTTC. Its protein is CASVQGGSNIQYF.

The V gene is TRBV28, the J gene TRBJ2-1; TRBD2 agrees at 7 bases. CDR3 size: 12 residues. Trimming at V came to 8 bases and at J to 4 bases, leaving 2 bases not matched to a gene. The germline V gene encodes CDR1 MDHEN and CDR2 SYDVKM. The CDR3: CASRGSYNEQFF. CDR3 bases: TGTGCCAGCCGCGGGAGTTACAATGAGCAGTTCTTC.

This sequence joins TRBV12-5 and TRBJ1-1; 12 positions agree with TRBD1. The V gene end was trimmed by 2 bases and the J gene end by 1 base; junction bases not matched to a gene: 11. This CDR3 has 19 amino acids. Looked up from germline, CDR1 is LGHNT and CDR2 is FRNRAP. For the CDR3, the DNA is TGTGCTAGTGGTTTGAGGAGGAGGGACAGGGGGCGCAGGAACACTGAAGCTTTCTTT. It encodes CASGLRRRDRGRRNTEAFF.

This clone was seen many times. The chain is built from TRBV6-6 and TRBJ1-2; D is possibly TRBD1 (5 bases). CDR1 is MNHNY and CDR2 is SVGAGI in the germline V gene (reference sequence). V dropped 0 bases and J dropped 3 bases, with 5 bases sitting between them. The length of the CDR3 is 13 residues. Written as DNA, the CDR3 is TGTGCCAGCAGTTACTCAGGGGACTATGGCTACACCTTC. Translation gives CASSYSGDYGYTF.

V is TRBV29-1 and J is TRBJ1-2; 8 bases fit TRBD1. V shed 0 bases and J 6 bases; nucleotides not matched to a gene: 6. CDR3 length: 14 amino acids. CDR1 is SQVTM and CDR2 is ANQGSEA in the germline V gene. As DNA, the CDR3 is TGCAGCGTTGAAGACCGGACAGGGCAAAATGGCTACACCTTC. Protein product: CSVEDRTGQNGYTF.

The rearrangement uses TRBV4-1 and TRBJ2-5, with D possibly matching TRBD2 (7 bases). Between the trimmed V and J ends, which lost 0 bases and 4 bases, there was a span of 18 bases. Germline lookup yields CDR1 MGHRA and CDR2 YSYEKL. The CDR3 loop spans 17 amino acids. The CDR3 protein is CASSQEVGGRRGETQYF. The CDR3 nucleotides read TGCGCCAGCAGCCAAGAGGTGGGAGGGCGCAGGGGAGAGACCCAGTACTTC.

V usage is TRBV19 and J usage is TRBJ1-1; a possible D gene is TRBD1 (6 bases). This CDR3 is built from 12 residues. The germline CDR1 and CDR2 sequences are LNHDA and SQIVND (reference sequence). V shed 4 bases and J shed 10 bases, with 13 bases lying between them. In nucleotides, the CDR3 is TGTGCCAGTAGTACTCTGACAGGTACAGCTTTCTTT. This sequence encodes CASSTLTGTAFF.

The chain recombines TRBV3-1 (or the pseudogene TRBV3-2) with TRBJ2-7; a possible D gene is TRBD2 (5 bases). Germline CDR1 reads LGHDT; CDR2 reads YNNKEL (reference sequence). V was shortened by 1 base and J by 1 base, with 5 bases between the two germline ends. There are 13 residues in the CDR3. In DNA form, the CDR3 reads TGTGCCAGCAGCCAAGCGGGGTCCTACGAGCAGTACTTC. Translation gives CASSQAGSYEQYF.

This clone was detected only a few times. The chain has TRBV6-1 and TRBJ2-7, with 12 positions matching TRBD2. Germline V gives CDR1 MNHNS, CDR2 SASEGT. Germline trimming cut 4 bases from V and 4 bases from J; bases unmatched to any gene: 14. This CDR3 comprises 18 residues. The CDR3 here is CASSVTHPSGTSGYEQYF. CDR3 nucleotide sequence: TGTGCCAGCAGTGTAACCCACCCCTCCGGGACTAGCGGGTACGAGCAGTACTTC.

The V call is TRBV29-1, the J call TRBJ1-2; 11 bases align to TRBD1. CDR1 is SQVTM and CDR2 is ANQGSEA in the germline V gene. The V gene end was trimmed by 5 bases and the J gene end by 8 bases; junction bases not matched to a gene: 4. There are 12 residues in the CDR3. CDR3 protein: CSVWTGGAGYTF. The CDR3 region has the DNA TGCAGCGTTTGGACAGGGGGCGCGGGCTACACCTTC.

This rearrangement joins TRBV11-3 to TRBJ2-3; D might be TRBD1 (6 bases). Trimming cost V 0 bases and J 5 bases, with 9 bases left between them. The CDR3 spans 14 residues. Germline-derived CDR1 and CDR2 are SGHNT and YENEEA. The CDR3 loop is CASSLDPRGDTQYF. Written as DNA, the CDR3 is TGTGCCAGCAGCTTAGATCCCAGGGGAGATACGCAGTATTTT.

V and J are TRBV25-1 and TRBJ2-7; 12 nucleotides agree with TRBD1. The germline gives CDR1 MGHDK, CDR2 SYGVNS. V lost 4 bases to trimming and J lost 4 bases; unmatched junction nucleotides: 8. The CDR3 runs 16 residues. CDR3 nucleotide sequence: TGTGCCAGCAGTGCCCAAGGGACAGGGGGCCTTTACGAGCAGTACTTC. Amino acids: CASSAQGTGGLYEQYF.